These 20 T cell receptor beta chains were all obtained from the same sample, sequenced in a study of blood T cells in healthy people across ages. The authors ran a second PCR of 7 to 11 cycles using a sample-barcoded 5' primer and a J-beta primer mix. From the 5' RACE reads, TCRdb called clonotypes with MiXCR, one entry per CDR3 protein. The sample yields 1.5 million to 2 million distinct CDR3 sequences, around 40% seen once. The specimen sequenced was blood. Receptor source: a human donor in good health.

The chain links TRBV29-1 to TRBJ2-1; D tentatively reads TRBD1 or TRBD2 (5 bases each). Germline V lookup: CDR1 SQVTM, CDR2 ANQGSEA. V gave up 6 bases and J gave up 6 bases, with 18 bases separating them. The CDR3 runs to 14 residues. CDR3 in amino acids: CSVVGERLVNEQFF. The CDR3 nucleotides are TGCAGCGTCGTGGGGGAAAGGCTAGTCAATGAGCAGTTCTTC.

This clonotype was seen a few times. The chain combines TRBV7-2 with TRBJ1-5; D is possibly TRBD1 (5 bases). CDR3 length equals 15 residues. Trimming pared 1 base from V and 6 bases from J, leaving 13 bases between. The germline V gene has CDR1 SGHTA and CDR2 FQGNSA. The CDR3 DNA reads as TGTGCCAGCAGCTTAGTGGGCCAGGGAGGTCAGCCCCAGCATTTT. Amino acids: CASSLVGQGGQPQHF.

The gene calls are TRBV7-2 and TRBJ1-4, with D possibly TRBD1 on 6 matching bases. CDR1 is SGHTA and CDR2 is FQGNSA in the germline V gene. V shed 1 base and J shed 4 bases, with 16 bases lying between them. The CDR3 contains 17 residues. The CDR3 region has the DNA TGTGCCAGCAGCTTAGAAATTCTCCGGGGGCGTAATGAAAAACTGTTTTTT. This encodes CASSLEILRGRNEKLFF.

The V call is TRBV27, the J call TRBJ2-2; a weak D match, TRBD1 (5 bases). The germline V gene has CDR1 MNHEY and CDR2 SMNVEV (reference sequence). The CDR3 totals 16 residues. With 3 bases removed from V and 2 bases from J, the gap between germline ends came to 13 bases. The CDR3, as DNA: TGTGCCAGCAGTTTCCATGACAGACACAACACCGGGGAGCTGTTTTTT. Its protein is CASSFHDRHNTGELFF.

The J gene is TRBJ1-2, the V gene TRBV4-1; no clear D gene. The CDR3 loop spans 13 amino acids. V lost 2 bases to trimming and J lost 4 bases, with 8 bases between them. Germline values: CDR1 MGHRA, CDR2 YSYEKL. In nucleotides, the CDR3 is TGCGCCAGCAGCCAACGGACCCTCTATGGCTACACCTTC. Its translation is CASSQRTLYGYTF.

The table lists this clonotype with a few counts. The V gene is TRBV24-1, the J gene TRBJ2-7; 7 bases fit TRBD1. CDR1 is KGHDR, CDR2 SFDVKD, per germline. V shed 4 bases and J 9 bases; nucleotides not matched to a gene: 5. The CDR3 has 12 residues. Here the CDR3 reads CATSDDRDGQYF. The CDR3 region has the DNA TGTGCCACCAGTGACGACAGGGACGGGCAGTACTTC.

This chain links TRBV9 with TRBJ1-5, with 7 bases fitting TRBD1. This CDR3 has 16 amino acids. CDR1 SGDLS and CDR2 YYNGEE come from the germline V gene. V dropped 2 bases and J dropped 3; count of bases not matched to a gene: 8. CDR3 protein: CASSVGRGGPNQPQHF. DNA for the CDR3: TGTGCCAGCAGCGTCGGCAGAGGGGGCCCCAATCAGCCCCAGCATTTT.

V gene TRBV5-1 combines with J gene TRBJ2-4; 7 bases align to TRBD1. CDR1 and CDR2 from the germline V gene are SGHRS and YFSETQ. The J segment lost 1 base and the V segment lost 0 bases, leaving 7 bases of the junction unmatched. This CDR3 spans 17 amino acids. The CDR3 DNA follows: TGCGCCAGCAGCTTGGTAGGGGGCGCAGAGGCCAAAAACATTCAGTACTTC. Translated, it gives CASSLVGGAEAKNIQYF.

This sequence joins TRBV6-2 or TRBV6-3 and TRBJ2-7, with 11 bases lining up with TRBD1. Matching the DNA end better, TRBJ2-5 makes the J call doubtful. This CDR3 is 15 amino acids long. CDR1 is MNHEY and CDR2 is SVGEGT in the germline V gene. The CDR3 region is CASSSWDRGTETQYF. The CDR3 nucleotides are TGTGCCAGCAGTTCCTGGGACAGGGGGACGGAGACCCAGTACTTC.

The V gene is TRBV7-8, the J gene TRBJ2-3; 8 positions agree with TRBD2. Losses at the gene ends were 3 bases for V and 0 bases for J; bases not matched to a gene: 5. CDR1 and CDR2 from the germline V gene are SGHVS and FQNEAQ. The CDR3 sequence is 16 residues long. Written as DNA, the CDR3 is TGTGCCAGCAGCTTCTCTAGCGGGCTAAGCACAGATACGCAGTATTTT. Protein sequence: CASSFSSGLSTDTQYF.

In this sample, this clonotype turned up a few times. The rearrangement uses TRBV7-2 and TRBJ1-2; no definite D call. Trimming shortened V by 5 bases and J by 13 bases, and 17 bases separated the two germline ends. The CDR3 loop spans 12 amino acids. Germline CDR1 reads SGHTA; CDR2 reads FQGNSA. CDR3 sequence reads: CASSPGHVLGTF. The DNA of the CDR3 is TGTGCCAGCAGCCCCGGTCATGTCCTCGGCACCTTC.

This clonotype was seen only a few times. The rearrangement links TRBV7-3 to TRBJ2-1; 8 nucleotides align to TRBD2. Germline V gene data show CDR1 as SGHTA and CDR2 as FQGTGA. The junction had 12 bases not matched to a gene; V was cut back by 6 bases and J by 8 bases. This CDR3 has 15 residues. CDR3 in amino acids: CASSPAGGLFDEQFF. The DNA for the CDR3 is TGTGCCAGCAGTCCCGCGGGGGGCCTTTTTGATGAGCAGTTCTTC.

This clonotype was observed a single time. The gene calls are TRBV29-1 and TRBJ1-1; tentative D call: TRBD1 (5 bases). There are 14 residues in the CDR3. Germline V gene sequence: CDR1 SQVTM, CDR2 ANQGSEA. Trimming removed 4 bases from V and 1 base from J, with 13 bases in between. As DNA, the CDR3 is TGCAGCGTTGGTTACAGGATGACGAACACTGAAGCTTTCTTT. Residues: CSVGYRMTNTEAFF.

The gene calls are TRBV9 and TRBJ2-1; TRBD2 might be the D (7 bases). Germline V gene lookup returns CDR1 SGDLS and CDR2 YYNGEE. The V end lost 3 bases, the J end lost 13 bases, and 20 bases lay between the germline ends. The CDR3 consists of 14 residues. This CDR3 is CASSAGGGQETQFF. CDR3 nucleotides: TGTGCCAGCAGCGCGGGGGGCGGACAAGAGACCCAGTTCTTC.

This clonotype was detected a few times. V gene TRBV4-2 combines with J gene TRBJ2-1, with no clear D. Germline V gene lookup returns CDR1 LGHNA and CDR2 YNFKEQ. The CDR3 is 15 amino acids. V was pared by 1 base and J by 8 bases, with 15 bases between. CDR3 sequence reads: CASSQVTARDYEQFF. In nucleotides, the CDR3 is TGTGCCAGCAGCCAAGTCACGGCCAGAGATTATGAGCAGTTCTTC.

The rearrangement uses TRBV20-1 and TRBJ2-1; the D gene is possibly TRBD1 (5 bases). This CDR3 contains 16 residues. Trimming stripped 0 bases from V and 0 bases from J, with 12 bases between. Germline V gene sequence: CDR1 DFQATT, CDR2 SNEGSKA (reference sequence). For the CDR3, the DNA is TGCAGTGCTAGAGATCGAAGACAGCTCTCCTACAATGAGCAGTTCTTC. Protein: CSARDRRQLSYNEQFF.

This clonotype has more than one count but fewer than ten. V usage is TRBV24-1 and J usage is TRBJ1-1; 11 bases map to TRBD1. The length of the CDR3 is 16 residues. From germline, CDR1 is KGHDR and CDR2 SFDVKD. V dropped 4 bases and J dropped 5; count of bases not matched to a gene: 8. CDR3 protein: CATSDSRTGGLTEAFF. CDR3 in DNA: TGTGCCACCAGTGACTCCCGGACAGGGGGCTTGACTGAAGCTTTCTTT.

V is TRBV7-9 and J is TRBJ1-5, with a tentative D call TRBD1 (6 bases). In germline, CDR1 is SEHNR, CDR2 FQNEAQ (reference sequence). Trimming took 3 bases from V and 6 from J, leaving 12 bases between them. There are 14 residues in the CDR3. The CDR3 loop reads CASSFGGPGQPQHF. CDR3 nucleotides: TGTGCCAGCAGCTTTGGGGGGCCGGGTCAGCCCCAGCATTTT.

DNA for the CDR3: TGTGCCAGCCGAGTTTTAGGGGATCCGCGTGGATCACCCCTCCACTTT. Translated, it gives CASRVLGDPRGSPLHF. The gene calls are TRBV27 and TRBJ1-6; possibly TRBD1 for D (5 bases). Trimming left V 8 bases short and J 10 bases short, with 24 bases between. Germline CDR1 reads MNHEY; CDR2 reads SMNVEV (reference sequence). The length of the CDR3 is 16 residues.

This clonotype has just one count. It is likely a read error, because the conserved phenylalanine at the end of the CDR3 is missing. The V and J genes are TRBV10-3 and TRBJ1-5; 7 bases map to TRBD1. V shed 11 bases and J 0 bases; nucleotides not matched to a gene: 7. The V gene's germline CDR1 is ENHRY and CDR2 SYGVKD. This CDR3 is built from 14 residues. The CDR3 DNA reads TGTGCCGCCTCAACAGGGGATAGCAATCAGCCCCAGCATGTT. Protein product: CAASTGDSNQPQHV.